The 20 T cell receptor beta chains below all came from one sample that was sequenced in a study of regulatory dendritic cells for organ transplantation. Sorted subsets were CFSE-labeled and cultured four to six days with allogeneic dendritic cells. No antigen has been assigned to these receptors. Method: immunoSEQ multiplex PCR; TCRdb's copy keeps in-frame clones and lacks some. Here the sample spans about 21,000 clones, 85% being singletons. The sample consisted of naive CD4+ T cells from blood cultured with dendritic cells. Subset: CD45RA+ naive T cells. All receptors come from a human donor in good health.

The chain is built from TRBV5-4 and TRBJ2-3; 10 positions match TRBD2. Looked up from germline, CDR1 is SGHNT and CDR2 is YYREEE (reference sequence). Germline trimming cut 4 bases from V and 2 bases from J; bases unmatched to any gene: 4. The CDR3 contains 15 residues. The DNA for the CDR3 is TGTGCCAGCAGCCGGACTAGCGGAAACACAGATACGCAGTATTTT. It is translated as CASSRTSGNTDTQYF. Using reference TRBV5-4 and TRBJ2-3 for the parts outside the CDR3, the full variable domain is ETGVTQSPTHLIKTRGQQVTLRCSSQSGHNTVSWYQQALGQGPQFIFQYYREEENGRGNFPPRFSGLQFPNYSSELNVNALELDDSALYLCASSRTSGNTDTQYFGPGTRLTVL.

This clone has just one count. The rearrangement uses TRBV7-2 and TRBJ2-7; D remains ambiguous. This CDR3 region has 16 residues. In germline, CDR1 is SGHTA, CDR2 FQGNSA. V shed 5 bases and J shed 3 bases, with 20 bases lying between them. The CDR3 region has the DNA TGTGCCAGCAGCCAAGGTTGGGCAGGATTGGGCTACGAGCAGTACTTC. Translating it yields CASSQGWAGLGYEQYF.

The gene calls are TRBV7-2 and TRBJ2-3; weak D call: TRBD2 (5 bases). Germline assignment: CDR1 SGHTA and CDR2 FQGNSA. The CDR3 runs 16 residues. The ends were cut back, 5 bases at V and 6 bases at J, with 21 bases in the middle. The CDR3 sequence: CASSQNRGGSADTQYF. The DNA of the CDR3 is TGTGCCAGCAGCCAAAATCGGGGTGGGAGCGCCGATACGCAGTATTTT.

This clone was observed a few times. Other nucleotide sequences in the sample specify the same CDR3. This chain connects TRBV19 to TRBJ1-2, with 8 positions matching TRBD1. The CDR3 loop spans 15 amino acids. The junction had 10 bases not matched to a gene; V was cut back by 6 bases and J by 4 bases. Germline assignment: CDR1 LNHDA and CDR2 SQIVND (reference sequence). The CDR3 here is CASSLQGGSGYGYTF. As DNA, the CDR3 is TGTGCCAGTAGCCTACAGGGGGGAAGCGGCTATGGCTACACCTTC.

The rearrangement links TRBV4-1 to TRBJ2-7; TRBD1 matches at 8 bases. V was pared by 4 bases and J by 1 base, with 6 bases of the junction left unmatched. This CDR3 is 15 amino acids long. Germline assignment: CDR1 MGHRA and CDR2 YSYEKL. CDR3 sequence (DNA): TGCGCCAGCAGCCCTCAGAGGACAGGGTCCTACGAGCAGTACTTC. This codes for CASSPQRTGSYEQYF.

This chain connects TRBV9 to TRBJ1-4; no reliable D call. The CDR3 spans 15 residues. V lost 0 bases and J 8 bases, leaving 14 bases between the germline ends. Germline loops: CDR1 SGDLS, CDR2 YYNGEE. CDR3 sequence: CASSVGVSPREKLFF. CDR3 nucleotides: TGTGCCAGCAGCGTAGGGGTGAGCCCGCGAGAAAAACTGTTTTTT.

This chain connects TRBV9 to TRBJ2-3, with 12 bases matching TRBD2. The ends lost 4 bases at V and 6 bases at J; junction bases unmatched: 15. CDR3 length: 18 amino acids. From germline, CDR1 is SGDLS and CDR2 YYNGEE. CDR3 sequence reads: CASSSHSLAGGATDTQYF. CDR3 coding DNA: TGTGCCAGCAGCTCACACAGCCTAGCGGGAGGGGCTACTGATACGCAGTATTTT.

The chain uses TRBV6-5 and TRBJ1-4; D unresolved. Trimming stripped 0 bases from V and 8 bases from J, with 16 bases between. Germline CDR1 MNHEY, CDR2 SVGAGI. This CDR3 spans 16 amino acids. The CDR3 spells CASSYSWSVVGEKLFF. Here the CDR3 DNA reads TGTGCCAGCAGTTACTCGTGGTCGGTCGTGGGGGAAAAACTGTTTTTT.

The chain carries TRBV18 and TRBJ1-4; D gene unclear. The germline CDR1 and CDR2 sequences are KGHSH and LQKENI. V dropped 2 bases and J dropped 0 bases, with 10 bases sitting between them. The CDR3 is made up of 16 amino acids. The CDR3 loop reads CASSPDRTATNEKLFF. CDR3 nucleotides: TGTGCCAGCTCACCAGATAGGACGGCAACTAATGAAAAACTGTTTTTT.

This clone was seen only a few times. The J gene is TRBJ1-3, the V gene TRBV9; D gene unclear. The germline CDR1 and CDR2 sequences are SGDLS and YYNGEE. The CDR3 contains 13 residues. Trimming removed 1 base from V and 2 bases from J, with 4 bases in between. CDR3 bases: TGTGCCAGCAGCGTATCCCCTGGAAACACCATATATTTT. It translates to CASSVSPGNTIYF.

This rearrangement joins TRBV18 to TRBJ2-6; D remains ambiguous. Trimming pared 3 bases from V and 4 bases from J, leaving 10 bases between. Germline V CDR1 and CDR2: KGHSH, LQKENI. The CDR3 consists of 15 residues. The CDR3 nucleotides read TGTGCCAGCTCACCGATTTCCCGGGGGGCCAACGTCCTGACTTTC. Amino acids: CASSPISRGANVLTF.

The chain couples TRBV28 to TRBJ2-1, with D possibly TRBD2 on 7 matching bases. CDR1 and CDR2 from the germline V gene are MDHEN and SYDVKM. The V end lost 3 bases, the J end lost 2 bases, and 11 bases lay between the germline ends. The CDR3 is 15 residues long. CDR3: CASSFSGGPYNEQFF. CDR3 sequence (DNA): TGTGCCAGCAGTTTCTCGGGGGGCCCCTACAATGAGCAGTTCTTC.

This chain connects TRBV5-1 to TRBJ2-2, with D perhaps TRBD2 (5 bases). In germline, CDR1 is SGHRS, CDR2 YFSETQ. The CDR3 has 15 amino acids. Deletions cut 0 bases from V and 7 bases from J, with 13 bases between. The CDR3 bases are TGCGCCAGCAGCTTGGCTCCGGGGAAGGTCGGGGAGCTGTTTTTT. Translating it yields CASSLAPGKVGELFF.

V is TRBV5-8 and J is TRBJ2-5; TRBD1 matches 9 bases. The V gene end was trimmed by 0 bases and the J gene end by 3 bases; junction bases not matched to a gene: 3. Germline V gene data show CDR1 as SGHTS and CDR2 as YDEGEE. This CDR3 comprises 15 residues. CDR3 coding DNA: TGTGCCAGCAGCTTGGTACAGGGGGCAAAAGAGACCCAGTACTTC. Translating it yields CASSLVQGAKETQYF.

The chain has TRBV7-9 and TRBJ2-7; D uncertain. V lost 5 bases and J 6 bases, leaving 8 bases between the germline ends. CDR3 length: 11 amino acids. Germline loops: CDR1 SEHNR, CDR2 FQNEAQ (reference sequence). The CDR3, as DNA: TGTGCCAGCAGCATGAGTAGCGAGCAGTACTTC. It is translated as CASSMSSEQYF.

The chain links TRBV27 to TRBJ2-3; D not certain. The germline V gene encodes CDR1 MNHEY and CDR2 SMNVEV (reference sequence). The CDR3 loop spans 13 amino acids. Trimming took 7 bases from V and 1 from J, leaving 9 bases between them. This CDR3 is CASTPSGTDTQYF. The CDR3 bases are TGTGCCAGCACTCCTTCCGGCACAGATACGCAGTATTTT.

The chain couples TRBV2 to TRBJ2-3; 11 bases fit TRBD2. V gave up 6 bases and J gave up 1 base; unmatched junction bases: 6. CDR1 is SNHLY and CDR2 is FYNNEI in the germline V gene. The length of the CDR3 is 16 residues. The CDR3 DNA is TGTGCCAGCAGGGCCGAGACTAGCGGGGGCACAGATACGCAGTATTTT. It is translated as CASRAETSGGTDTQYF.

This clone has only a few counts. The chain has TRBV4-2 and TRBJ2-7; D possibly corresponds to TRBD1 (7 bases). The CDR3 sequence is 14 residues long. The germline V gene encodes CDR1 LGHNA and CDR2 YNFKEQ. Trimming cost V 1 base and J 3 bases, with 10 bases left between them. The CDR3 loop is CASSQGQGLYEQYF. In DNA form, the CDR3 reads TGTGCCAGCAGCCAAGGACAGGGACTCTACGAGCAGTACTTC.

This clone was seen a single time. The chain couples TRBV2 to TRBJ2-3; D is undetermined. V gave up 5 bases and J gave up 0 bases, with 12 bases separating them. In germline, CDR1 is SNHLY, CDR2 FYNNEI. The CDR3 spans 15 residues. Written as DNA, the CDR3 is TGTGCCAGCAGTCTTAGGCGAGCTAGCACAGATACGCAGTATTTT. As protein: CASSLRRASTDTQYF. The variable domain in full, with the rest retrieved from reference TRBV2 and TRBJ2-3, is EPEVTQTPSHQVTQMGQEVILRCVPISNHLYFYWYRQILGQKVEFLVSFYNNEISEKSEIFDDQFSVERPDGSNFTLKIRSTKLEDSAMYFCASSLRRASTDTQYFGPGTRLTVL.

The chain combines TRBV27 with TRBJ1-2, with 7 bases lining up with TRBD1. The CDR3 contains 15 residues. Trimming cost V 2 bases and J 4 bases; bases outside gene matches: 7. Germline loops: CDR1 MNHEY, CDR2 SMNVEV (reference sequence). CDR3 amino acids: CASSLTGTVLYGYTF. Written as DNA, the CDR3 is TGTGCCAGCAGTTTAACCGGGACAGTACTCTATGGCTACACCTTC.